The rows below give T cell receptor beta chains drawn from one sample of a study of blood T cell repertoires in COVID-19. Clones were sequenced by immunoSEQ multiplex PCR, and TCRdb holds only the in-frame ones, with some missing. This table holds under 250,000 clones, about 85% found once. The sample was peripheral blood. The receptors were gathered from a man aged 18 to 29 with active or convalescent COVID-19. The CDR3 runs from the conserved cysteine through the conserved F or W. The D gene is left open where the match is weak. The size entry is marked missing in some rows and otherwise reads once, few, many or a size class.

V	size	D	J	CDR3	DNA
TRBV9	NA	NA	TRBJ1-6	CASSIGGPNSPLHF	TGTGCCAGCAGCATTGGGGGCCCCAATTCACCCCTCCACTTT
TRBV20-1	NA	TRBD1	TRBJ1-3	CSASPDRGLLDGNTIYF	TGCAGTGCTAGTCCGGACAGGGGGCTACTGGATGGAAACACCATATATTTT
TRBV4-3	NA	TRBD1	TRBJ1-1	CASSQEDRRDTEAFF	TGCGCCAGCAGCCAAGAGGACAGGAGGGACACTGAAGCTTTCTTT
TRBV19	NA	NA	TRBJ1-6	CASSLGDYRGARHNSPLHF	TGTGCCAGTAGCCTCGGCGACTACCGGGGGGCGCGGCATAATTCACCCCTCCACTTT
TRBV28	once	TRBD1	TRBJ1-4	CASRLMGQTNEKLFF	TGTGCCAGCAGATTAATGGGACAGACTAATGAAAAACTGTTTTTT
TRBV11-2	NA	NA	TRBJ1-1	CASSLSSGIGNTEAFF	TGTGCCAGCAGCTTATCCTCAGGGATCGGGAACACTGAAGCTTTCTTT
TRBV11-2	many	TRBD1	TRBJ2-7	CASSLDRDRGSYEQYF	TGTGCCAGCAGCTTGGATAGGGACAGGGGATCCTACGAGCAGTACTTC
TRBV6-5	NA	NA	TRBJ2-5	CASSYSRESGTQYF	TGTGCCAGCAGTTACTCCAGGGAATCGGGGACCCAGTACTTC
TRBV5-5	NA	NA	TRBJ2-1	CASSLTSQQFF	TGTGCCAGCAGCTTGACTAGCCAGCAGTTCTTC
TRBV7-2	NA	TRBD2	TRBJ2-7	CASSTTSGWGGAEQYF	TGTGCCAGCAGCACGACTAGCGGGTGGGGGGGAGCCGAGCAGTACTTC
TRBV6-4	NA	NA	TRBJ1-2	CASSDPTLGANYGYTF	TGTGCCAGCAGTGACCCGACGTTGGGCGCTAACTATGGCTACACCTTC
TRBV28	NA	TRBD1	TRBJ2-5	CASSLLTGRKETQYF	TGTGCCAGCAGTTTATTGACAGGGCGAAAAGAGACCCAGTACTTC
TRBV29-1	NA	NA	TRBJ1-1	CSVEDPGAEAFF	TGCAGCGTTGAAGATCCGGGGGCTGAAGCTTTCTTT
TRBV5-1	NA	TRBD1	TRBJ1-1	CASSLTRQGTPEAFF	TGCGCCAGCAGCTTAACCAGACAGGGCACCCCTGAAGCTTTCTTT
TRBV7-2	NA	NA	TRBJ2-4	CASSLGGAGNIQYF	TGTGCCAGCAGCTTAGGCGGGGCGGGCAACATTCAGTACTTC
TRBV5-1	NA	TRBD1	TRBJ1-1	CASSSDRGYPVNTEAFF	TGCGCCAGCAGCTCGGACAGGGGCTACCCCGTGAACACTGAAGCTTTCTTT
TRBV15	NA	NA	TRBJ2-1	CATSRVRVGAYNEQFF	TGTGCCACCAGCAGAGTCAGGGTCGGCGCCTACAATGAGCAGTTCTTC
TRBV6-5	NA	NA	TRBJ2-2	CASSYWSGLVGELFF	TGTGCCAGCAGTTACTGGAGTGGATTGGTCGGGGAGCTGTTTTTT
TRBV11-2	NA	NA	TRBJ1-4	CASSLGGKLFF	TGTGCCAGCAGCTTGGGGGGAAAACTGTTTTTT
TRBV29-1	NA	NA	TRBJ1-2	CSVQGPYGYTF	TGCAGCGTCCAGGGGCCCTATGGCTACACCTTC
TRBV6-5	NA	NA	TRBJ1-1	CASRPGGNTEAFF	TGTGCCAGCCGCCCGGGGGGTAACACTGAAGCTTTCTTT
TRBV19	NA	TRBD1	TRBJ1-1	CASRSGRTGGRGAFF	TGTGCCAGTAGGAGTGGTCGGACAGGGGGCAGGGGAGCTTTCTTT
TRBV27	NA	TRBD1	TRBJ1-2	CASSYTTGASPYGYTF	TGTGCCAGCAGCTACACGACAGGGGCCTCTCCCTATGGCTACACCTTC
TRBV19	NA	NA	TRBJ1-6	CASSNSRVPSSPLHF	TGTGCCAGTAGCAACTCCAGGGTCCCCAGTTCACCCCTCCACTTT